This is a list of T cell receptor beta chains from one sample in a study of blood T cell repertoires in COVID-19. Assay used: immunoSEQ multiplex PCR; TCRdb lists only in-frame clones, some missing. The sample records around 200,000 clones, around 83% being singletons. Sequenced input: peripheral blood. The source is a man aged 40-49 years with active or convalescent COVID-19. Both conserved end residues are part of each CDR3. The order of the fields is D gene, V gene, J gene, clone size, CDR3 protein, CDR3 DNA. A D gene is named only where the DNA matches it firmly. Clone size appears in some rows only: once, few, many, or a class for an expanded clone.

>TRBD1|TRBV5-1|TRBJ1-4|few
CASSRQGLNEKLFF
TGCGCCAGCAGCCGACAGGGACTTAATGAAAAACTGTTTTTT
>-|TRBV5-1|TRBJ2-5|-
CASSFVTFGETQYF
TGCGCCAGCAGCTTTGTGACCTTCGGGGAGACCCAGTACTTC
>-|TRBV7-3|TRBJ1-1|-
CASSQNGRGEAFF
TGTGCCAGCAGCCAGAACGGGCGGGGTGAAGCTTTCTTT
>TRBD1|TRBV7-2|TRBJ1-3|-
CASSLQTGSGNTIYF
TGTGCCAGCAGCCTACAGACAGGGTCGGGAAACACCATATATTTT
>-|TRBV10-2|TRBJ1-1|-
CASTGQPENTEAFF
TGCGCCAGCACTGGACAGCCGGAGAACACTGAAGCTTTCTTT
>-|TRBV14|TRBJ1-3|-
CASSQTYSGNTIYF
TGTGCCAGCAGCCAAACTTACTCTGGAAACACCATATATTTT
>-|TRBV4-3|TRBJ1-4|-
CASSQGQSPLEEKLFF
TGCGCCAGCAGCCAAGGACAAAGCCCCCTTGAAGAAAAACTGTTTTTT
>TRBD2|TRBV19|TRBJ2-7|-
CASSMGLAGDSHEQYF
TGTGCCAGTAGTATGGGGTTAGCGGGAGATTCTCACGAGCAGTACTTC
>-|TRBV7-6|TRBJ2-7|-
CASSLKYAGSNPGEQYF
TGTGCCAGCAGCTTAAAATACGCCGGGTCGAATCCGGGGGAGCAGTACTTC
>TRBD2|TRBV2|TRBJ2-7|-
CASIAGGTYEQYF
TGTGCCAGCATAGCGGGAGGAACGTACGAGCAGTACTTC
>-|TRBV5-6|TRBJ1-1|-
CASSPSQVGTEAFF
TGTGCCAGCAGTCCTAGCCAGGTGGGGACTGAAGCTTTCTTT
>-|TRBV6-5|TRBJ1-5|once
CASSTGYSQPQHF
TGTGCCAGCAGTACAGGGTATAGTCAGCCCCAGCATTTT
>TRBD1|TRBV18|TRBJ1-4|-
CASSPGTGGNEKLFF
TGTGCCAGCTCACCCGGGACAGGGGGCAATGAAAAACTGTTTTTT
>TRBD2|TRBV5-1|TRBJ2-2|once
CASSPRTSGGTGELFF
TGCGCCAGCAGCCCGAGGACTAGCGGGGGGACCGGGGAGCTGTTTTTT
>-|TRBV2|TRBJ1-5|-
CASSYLQGRDQPQHF
TGTGCCAGCAGTTACCTACAGGGCCGGGATCAGCCCCAGCATTTT
>-|TRBV30|TRBJ1-5|-
CAWSSSTNQPQHF
TGTGCCTGGAGTTCCAGTACCAATCAGCCCCAGCATTTT
>-|TRBV4-2|TRBJ2-3|few
CASSQDGFPRPDRSTDTQYF
TGTGCCAGCAGCCAAGATGGATTTCCCCGCCCAGACAGGAGCACAGATACGCAGTATTTT
>-|TRBV3-1/TRBV3-2|TRBJ1-1|-
CASSQDIRGRAEAFF
TGTGCCAGCAGCCAAGATATAAGGGGCAGGGCTGAAGCTTTCTTT
>TRBD1|TRBV3-1/TRBV3-2|TRBJ1-4|-
CASSQRDSNEKLFF
TGTGCCAGCAGCCAACGGGACAGTAATGAAAAACTGTTTTTT
>TRBD1|TRBV2|TRBJ2-3|-
CASSPQGAQSDTQYF
TGTGCCAGCAGCCCACAGGGGGCGCAGTCAGATACGCAGTATTTT
>TRBD1|TRBV11-3|TRBJ1-4|-
CASSFGQEFNEKLFF
TGTGCCAGCAGCTTCGGACAGGAGTTTAATGAAAAACTGTTTTTT
>TRBD2|TRBV7-2|TRBJ2-3|once
CASSPIAGRNTQYF
TGTGCCAGCAGCCCCATAGCGGGGCGGAATACGCAGTATTTT
>-|TRBV6-2/TRBV6-3|TRBJ2-7|-
CASSPRRGSYEQYF
TGTGCCAGCAGTCCGCGGAGGGGATCCTACGAGCAGTACTTC
>-|TRBV3-1/TRBV3-2|TRBJ2-3|-
CASSQSDTQYF
TGTGCCAGCAGCCAGTCTGATACGCAGTATTTT
>TRBD1|TRBV30|TRBJ2-7|few
CAWGTGHDYEQYF
TGTGCCTGGGGGACAGGGCATGATTACGAGCAGTACTTC
>-|TRBV7-8|TRBJ2-7|-
CASSSPGGSRNTYEQYF
TGTGCCAGCAGCTCCCCAGGTGGGTCCAGGAATACCTACGAGCAGTACTTC
>TRBD1|TRBV4-2|TRBJ1-3|once
CASSQERQGVNTIYF
TGTGCCAGCAGCCAAGAAAGACAGGGAGTAAACACCATATATTTT
>TRBD1|TRBV2|TRBJ1-1|-
CARLWDRVNTEAFF
TGTGCCAGACTATGGGACAGGGTAAACACTGAAGCTTTCTTT
>TRBD1|TRBV5-4|TRBJ2-2|-
CASSLWDRVNTGELFF
TGTGCCAGCAGCTTGTGGGACAGGGTAAACACCGGGGAGCTGTTTTTT
>TRBD1|TRBV3-1/TRBV3-2|TRBJ2-2|once
CASSFRGPGELFF
TGTGCCAGCAGCTTCAGGGGGCCCGGGGAGCTGTTTTTT
>TRBD2|TRBV6-5|TRBJ2-3|-
CASSSGGGAGDIFF
TGTGCCAGCAGTTCGGGCGGTGGAGCGGGGGATATCTTTTTT
>-|TRBV4-2|TRBJ2-1|-
CASSPDNEQFF
TGTGCCAGCAGCCCGGACAATGAGCAGTTCTTC
>TRBD2|TRBV6-5|TRBJ2-7|few
CASLAGGGEQYF
TGTGCCAGCCTAGCGGGGGGCGGAGAGCAGTACTTC
>-|TRBV11-3|TRBJ2-3|once
CASSSGTLGTQYF
TGTGCCAGCAGCTCCGGGACTCTGGGTACGCAGTATTTT
>-|TRBV5-4|TRBJ2-1|-
CASSFSAASYNEQFF
TGTGCCAGCAGCTTCTCGGCGGCCTCCTACAATGAGCAGTTCTTC